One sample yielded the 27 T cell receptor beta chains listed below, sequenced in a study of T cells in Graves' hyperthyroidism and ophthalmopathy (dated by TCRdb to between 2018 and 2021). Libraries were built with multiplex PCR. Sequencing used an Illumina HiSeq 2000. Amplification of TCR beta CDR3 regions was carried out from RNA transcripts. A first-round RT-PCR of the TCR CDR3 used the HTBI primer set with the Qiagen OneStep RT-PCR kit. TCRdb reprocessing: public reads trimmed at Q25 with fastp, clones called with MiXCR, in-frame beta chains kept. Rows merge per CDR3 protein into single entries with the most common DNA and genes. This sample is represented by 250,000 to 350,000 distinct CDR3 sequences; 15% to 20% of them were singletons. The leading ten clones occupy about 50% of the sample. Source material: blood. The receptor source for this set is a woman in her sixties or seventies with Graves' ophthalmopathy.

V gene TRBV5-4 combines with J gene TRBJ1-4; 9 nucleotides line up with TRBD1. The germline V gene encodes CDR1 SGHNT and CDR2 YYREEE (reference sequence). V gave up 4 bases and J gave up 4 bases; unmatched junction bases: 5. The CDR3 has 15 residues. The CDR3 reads CASSPDRGLNEKLFF. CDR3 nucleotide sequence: TGTGCCAGCAGCCCGGACAGGGGCCTTAATGAAAAACTGTTTTTT.

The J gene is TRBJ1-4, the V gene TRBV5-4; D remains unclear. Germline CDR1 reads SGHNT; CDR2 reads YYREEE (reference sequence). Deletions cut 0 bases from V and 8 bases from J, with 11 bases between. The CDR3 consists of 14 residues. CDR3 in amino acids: CASSLGSVGEKLFF. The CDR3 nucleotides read TGTGCCAGCAGCTTGGGAAGCGTAGGGGAAAAACTGTTTTTT.

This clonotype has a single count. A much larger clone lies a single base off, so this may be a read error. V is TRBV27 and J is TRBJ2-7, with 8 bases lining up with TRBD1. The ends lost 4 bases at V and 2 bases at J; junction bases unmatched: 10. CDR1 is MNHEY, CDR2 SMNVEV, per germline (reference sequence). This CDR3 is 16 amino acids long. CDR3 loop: CASSSLGTGCPYEQYF. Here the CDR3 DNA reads TGTGCCAGCAGTTCACTCGGGACAGGCTGTCCCTACGAGCAGTACTTC.

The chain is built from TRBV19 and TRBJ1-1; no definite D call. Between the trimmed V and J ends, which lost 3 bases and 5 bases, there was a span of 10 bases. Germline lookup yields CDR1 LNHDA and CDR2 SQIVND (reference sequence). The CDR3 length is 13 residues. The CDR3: CASSIPWQTEAFF. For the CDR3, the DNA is TGTGCCAGTAGTATCCCTTGGCAGACTGAAGCTTTCTTT. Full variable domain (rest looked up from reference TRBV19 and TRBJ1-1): DGGITQSPKYLFRKEGQNVTLSCEQNLNHDAMYWYRQDPGQGLRLIYYSQIVNDFQKGDIAEGYSVSREKKESFPLTVTSAQKNPTAFYLCASSIPWQTEAFFGQGTRLTVV.

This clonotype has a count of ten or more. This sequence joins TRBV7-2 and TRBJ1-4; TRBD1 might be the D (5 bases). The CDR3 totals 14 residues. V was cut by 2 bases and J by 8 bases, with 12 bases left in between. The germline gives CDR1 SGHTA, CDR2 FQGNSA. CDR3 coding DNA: TGTGCCAGCAGCTTAAGGGGCGCTGGGGAAAAACTGTTTTTT. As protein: CASSLRGAGEKLFF. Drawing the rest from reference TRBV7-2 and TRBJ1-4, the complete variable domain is GAGVSQSPSNKVTEKGKDVELRCDPISGHTALYWYRQSLGQGLEFLIYFQGNSAPDKSGLPSDRFSAERTGGSVSTLTIQRTQQEDSAVYLCASSLRGAGEKLFFGSGTQLSVL.

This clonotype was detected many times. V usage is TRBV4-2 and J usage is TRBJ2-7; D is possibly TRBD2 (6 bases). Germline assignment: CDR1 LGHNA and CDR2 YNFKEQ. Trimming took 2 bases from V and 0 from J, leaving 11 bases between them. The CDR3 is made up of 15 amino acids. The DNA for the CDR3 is TGTGCCAGCAGCCAAACCCTAGCGCGCTCCTACGAGCAGTACTTC. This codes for CASSQTLARSYEQYF.

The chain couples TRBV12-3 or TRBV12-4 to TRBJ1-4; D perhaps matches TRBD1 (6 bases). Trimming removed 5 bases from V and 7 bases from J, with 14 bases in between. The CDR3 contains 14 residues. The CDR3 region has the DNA TGTGCCAGCAGTACGGGGGGGCAGGGTGAAAAACTGTTTTTT. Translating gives CASSTGGQGEKLFF.

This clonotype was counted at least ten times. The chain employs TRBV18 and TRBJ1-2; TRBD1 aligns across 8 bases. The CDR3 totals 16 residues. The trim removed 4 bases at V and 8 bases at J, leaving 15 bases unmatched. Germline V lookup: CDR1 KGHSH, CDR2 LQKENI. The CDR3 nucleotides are TGTGCCAGCTCACATCGTCAGGGGGCGCGTTCGGAAGGCTACACCTTC. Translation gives CASSHRQGARSEGYTF.

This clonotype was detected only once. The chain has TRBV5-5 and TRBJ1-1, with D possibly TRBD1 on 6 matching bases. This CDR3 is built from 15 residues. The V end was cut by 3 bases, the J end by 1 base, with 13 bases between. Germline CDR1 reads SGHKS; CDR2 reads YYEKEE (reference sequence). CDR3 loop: CASSSRGGPNTEAFF. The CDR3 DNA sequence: TGTGCCAGCAGCTCGAGAGGGGGACCGAACACTGAAGCTTTCTTT.

In DNA form, the CDR3 reads TGTGCCAGCAGTTTTGTTCAGGGAGGGTATGGCTACACCTTC. Residues: CASSFVQGGYGYTF. The V gene is TRBV12-3 or TRBV12-4, the J gene TRBJ1-2, with a possible D match to TRBD1 (5 bases). Trimming left V 3 bases short and J 5 bases short, with 13 bases between. The CDR3 consists of 14 residues.

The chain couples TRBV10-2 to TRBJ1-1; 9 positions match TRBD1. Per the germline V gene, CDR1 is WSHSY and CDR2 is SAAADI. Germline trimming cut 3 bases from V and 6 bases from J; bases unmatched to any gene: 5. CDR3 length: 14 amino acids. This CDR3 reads CASSDLGQGPEAFF. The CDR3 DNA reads TGCGCCAGCAGTGATTTGGGACAGGGCCCTGAAGCTTTCTTT.

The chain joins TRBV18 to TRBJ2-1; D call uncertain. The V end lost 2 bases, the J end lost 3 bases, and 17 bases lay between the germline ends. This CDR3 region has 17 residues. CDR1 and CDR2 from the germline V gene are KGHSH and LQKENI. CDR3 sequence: CASSPESASSIYNEQFF. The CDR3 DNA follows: TGTGCCAGCTCACCAGAATCGGCTAGTTCAATCTACAATGAGCAGTTCTTC.

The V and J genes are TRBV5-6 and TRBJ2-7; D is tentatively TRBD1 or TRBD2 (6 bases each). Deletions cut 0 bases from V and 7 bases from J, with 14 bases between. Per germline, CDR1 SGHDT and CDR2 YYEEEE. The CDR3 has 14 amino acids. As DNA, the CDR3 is TGTGCCAGCAGCTTGGGTGGGGGGCTTGGAGAGCAGTACTTC. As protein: CASSLGGGLGEQYF. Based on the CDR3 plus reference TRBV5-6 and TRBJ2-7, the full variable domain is DAGVTQSPTHLIKTRGQQVTLRCSPKSGHDTVSWYQQALGQGPQFIFQYYEEEERQRGNFPDRFSGHQFPNYSSELNVNALLLGDSALYLCASSLGGGLGEQYFGPGTRLTVT.

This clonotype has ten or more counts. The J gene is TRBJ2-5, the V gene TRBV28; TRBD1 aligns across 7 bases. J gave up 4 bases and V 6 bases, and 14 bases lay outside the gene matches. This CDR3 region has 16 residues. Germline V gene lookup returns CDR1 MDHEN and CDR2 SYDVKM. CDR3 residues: CASSYPAGAGGETQYF. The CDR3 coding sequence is TGTGCCAGCAGCTACCCCGCCGGGGCAGGGGGAGAGACCCAGTACTTC.

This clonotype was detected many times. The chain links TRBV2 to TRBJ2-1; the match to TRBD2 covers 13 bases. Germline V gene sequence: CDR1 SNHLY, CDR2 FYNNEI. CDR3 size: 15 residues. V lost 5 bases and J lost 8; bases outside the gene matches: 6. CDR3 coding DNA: TGTGCCAGCAGTCCAACTAGCGGGAGGGCCTATGAGCAGTTCTTC. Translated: CASSPTSGRAYEQFF.

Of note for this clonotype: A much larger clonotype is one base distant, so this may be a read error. The CDR3 loop is CASSQVGRGGTIYF. The CDR3 region has the DNA TGTGCCAGCAGCCAAGTGGGACGGGGAGGCACCATATATTTT. This chain links TRBV7-2 with TRBJ1-3; weak D call: TRBD1 (5 bases). V was trimmed by 5 bases and J by 9 bases, leaving 17 bases between them. CDR1 is SGHTA, CDR2 FQGNSA, per germline. The CDR3 spans 14 residues.

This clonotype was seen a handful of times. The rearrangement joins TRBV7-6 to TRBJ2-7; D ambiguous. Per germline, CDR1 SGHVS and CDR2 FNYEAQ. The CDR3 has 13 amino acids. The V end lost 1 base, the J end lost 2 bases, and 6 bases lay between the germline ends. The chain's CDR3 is CASSLEGTYEQYF. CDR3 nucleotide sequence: TGTGCCAGCAGCTTAGAGGGAACCTACGAGCAGTACTTC.

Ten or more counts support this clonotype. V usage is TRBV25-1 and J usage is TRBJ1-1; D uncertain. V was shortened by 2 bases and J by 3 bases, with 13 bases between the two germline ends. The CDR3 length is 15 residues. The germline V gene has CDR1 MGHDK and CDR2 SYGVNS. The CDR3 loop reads CASSEAGVYDTEAFF. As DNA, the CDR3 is TGTGCCAGCAGTGAAGCTGGGGTTTACGACACTGAAGCTTTCTTT.

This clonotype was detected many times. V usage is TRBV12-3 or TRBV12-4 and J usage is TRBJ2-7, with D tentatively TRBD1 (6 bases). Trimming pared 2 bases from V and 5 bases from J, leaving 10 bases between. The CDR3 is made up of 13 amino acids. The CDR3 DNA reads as TGTGCCAGCAGTTTACTCAGGGGACACGAGCAGTACTTC. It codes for CASSLLRGHEQYF.

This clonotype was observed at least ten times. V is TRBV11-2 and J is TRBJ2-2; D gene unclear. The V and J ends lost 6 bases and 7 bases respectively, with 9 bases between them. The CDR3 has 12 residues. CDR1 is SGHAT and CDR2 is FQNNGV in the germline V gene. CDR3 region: CASRELFGELFF. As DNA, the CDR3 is TGTGCCAGCAGGGAACTCTTCGGGGAGCTGTTTTTT.

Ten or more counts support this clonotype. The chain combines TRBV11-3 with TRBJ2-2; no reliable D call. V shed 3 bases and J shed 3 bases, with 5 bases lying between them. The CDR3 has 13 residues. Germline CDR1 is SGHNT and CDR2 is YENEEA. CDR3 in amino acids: CASSLRDTGELFF. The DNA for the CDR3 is TGTGCCAGCAGCTTGCGAGACACCGGGGAGCTGTTTTTT.

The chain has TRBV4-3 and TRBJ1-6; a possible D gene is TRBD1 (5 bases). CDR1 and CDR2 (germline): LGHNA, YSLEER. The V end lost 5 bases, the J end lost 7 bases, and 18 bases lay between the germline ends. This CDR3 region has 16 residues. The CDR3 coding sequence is TGCGCCAGCAGCGAAAACCCCAGGGTAGGGAATTCACCCCTCCACTTT. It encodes CASSENPRVGNSPLHF.

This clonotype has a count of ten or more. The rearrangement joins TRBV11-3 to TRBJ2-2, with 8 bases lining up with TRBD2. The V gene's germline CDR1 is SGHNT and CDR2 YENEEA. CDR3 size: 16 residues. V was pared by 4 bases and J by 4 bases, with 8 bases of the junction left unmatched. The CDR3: CASSSSLAGITGELFF. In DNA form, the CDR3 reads TGTGCCAGCAGCTCCTCGTTAGCGGGGATCACCGGGGAGCTGTTTTTT.

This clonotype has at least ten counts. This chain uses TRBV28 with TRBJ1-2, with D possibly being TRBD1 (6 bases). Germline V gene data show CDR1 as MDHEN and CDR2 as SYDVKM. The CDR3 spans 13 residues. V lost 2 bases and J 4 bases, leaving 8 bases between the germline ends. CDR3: CASSLMDSYGYTF. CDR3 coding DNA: TGTGCCAGCAGTTTAATGGACAGCTATGGCTACACCTTC.

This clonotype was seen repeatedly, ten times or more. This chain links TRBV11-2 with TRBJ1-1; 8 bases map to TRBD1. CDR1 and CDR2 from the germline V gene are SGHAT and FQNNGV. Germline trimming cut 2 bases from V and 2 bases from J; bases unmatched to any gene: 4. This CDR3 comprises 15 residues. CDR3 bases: TGTGCCAGCAGCTTACTGGCAGGGGGCAACACTGAAGCTTTCTTT. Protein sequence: CASSLLAGGNTEAFF.

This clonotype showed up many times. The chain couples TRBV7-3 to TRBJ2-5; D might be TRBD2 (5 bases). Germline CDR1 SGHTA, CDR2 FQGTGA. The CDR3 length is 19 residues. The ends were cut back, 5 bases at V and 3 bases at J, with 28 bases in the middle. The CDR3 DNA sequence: TGTGCCAGCAGCCCTCCTGAACACATAGCGCATCGGTGGAAAGAGACCCAGTACTTC. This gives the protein CASSPPEHIAHRWKETQYF.

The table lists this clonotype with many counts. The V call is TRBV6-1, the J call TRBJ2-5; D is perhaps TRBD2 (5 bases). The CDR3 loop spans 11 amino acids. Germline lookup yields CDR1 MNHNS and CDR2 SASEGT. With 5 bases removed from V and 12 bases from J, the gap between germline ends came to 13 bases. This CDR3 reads CASSLGKREYF. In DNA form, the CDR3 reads TGTGCCAGCAGTCTGGGGAAGAGGGAGTACTTC.